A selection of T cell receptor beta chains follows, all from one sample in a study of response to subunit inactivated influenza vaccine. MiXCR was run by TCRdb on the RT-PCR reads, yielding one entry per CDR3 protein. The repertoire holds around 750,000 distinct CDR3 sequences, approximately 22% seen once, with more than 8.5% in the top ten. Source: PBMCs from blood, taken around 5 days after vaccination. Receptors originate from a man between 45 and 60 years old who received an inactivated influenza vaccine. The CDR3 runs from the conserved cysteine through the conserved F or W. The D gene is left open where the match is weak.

CDR3 protein: CASSSNRGDEQYF; V gene: TRBV5-1; D gene: -; J gene: TRBJ2-7
CDR3 protein: CASRAGTRELFF; V gene: TRBV28; D gene: TRBD2; J gene: TRBJ2-2
CDR3 protein: CASRYNRGSSYEQYF; V gene: TRBV27; D gene: TRBD1; J gene: TRBJ2-7
CDR3 protein: CSATQMGKTQYF; V gene: TRBV20-1; D gene: -; J gene: TRBJ2-5
CDR3 protein: CASSLTERRRETQYF; V gene: TRBV11-1; D gene: -; J gene: TRBJ2-5
CDR3 protein: CASSINFGTGNTIYF; V gene: TRBV7-2; D gene: -; J gene: TRBJ1-3
CDR3 protein: CASSWDRGGTGELFF; V gene: TRBV12-3/TRBV12-4; D gene: TRBD1; J gene: TRBJ2-2
CDR3 protein: CASSFTTGWTEAFF; V gene: TRBV5-1; D gene: -; J gene: TRBJ1-1
CDR3 protein: CASSSRLARYEQYF; V gene: TRBV12-3/TRBV12-4; D gene: TRBD2; J gene: TRBJ2-7
CDR3 protein: CSARDIEGDGIYF; V gene: TRBV20-1; D gene: -; J gene: TRBJ2-7
CDR3 protein: CSADSTSGQHNEQFF; V gene: TRBV20-1; D gene: TRBD2; J gene: TRBJ2-1
CDR3 protein: CASSLTGGTYGYTF; V gene: TRBV7-2; D gene: -; J gene: TRBJ1-2
CDR3 protein: CASSENGGTSYVQYF; V gene: TRBV10-2; D gene: TRBD2; J gene: TRBJ2-7
CDR3 protein: CASSPSGTGVGTEAFF; V gene: TRBV4-3; D gene: TRBD1; J gene: TRBJ1-1
CDR3 protein: CASSLGLAGGNGEQFF; V gene: TRBV4-3; D gene: TRBD2; J gene: TRBJ2-1
CDR3 protein: CASSLGQKEGYTF; V gene: TRBV7-9; D gene: -; J gene: TRBJ1-2
CDR3 protein: CASRKGLAGTDTQYF; V gene: TRBV7-2; D gene: TRBD2; J gene: TRBJ2-3
CDR3 protein: CASSGGGVLTYEQYF; V gene: TRBV12-3/TRBV12-4; D gene: TRBD2; J gene: TRBJ2-7
CDR3 protein: CASGPTYLNTEAFF; V gene: TRBV7-8; D gene: -; J gene: TRBJ1-1
CDR3 protein: CASSTTGGRTEAFF; V gene: TRBV27; D gene: TRBD1; J gene: TRBJ1-1
CDR3 protein: CASSQGVAGELFF; V gene: TRBV4-1; D gene: -; J gene: TRBJ2-2
CDR3 protein: CATQPHRKMGVNTEAFF; V gene: TRBV24-1; D gene: -; J gene: TRBJ1-1